A selection of T cell receptor beta chains follows, all from one sample in a study of CD8+ T cells in alopecia areata. Measured with immunoSEQ multiplex PCR; TCRdb has only the in-frame clones, and not every one. The sample has 90,000 to 120,000 clones, 45% to 60% seen once. Sequencing used NKG2D-low CD8+ T cells sorted from blood. All receptors come from a human donor with alopecia areata. Both conserved end residues are part of each CDR3. A D gene is named only where the DNA matches it firmly. The listing skips clone size in some rows; elsewhere it reads once, few, many or a size class.

. TRBJ2-1 TRBV5-1 TRBD1 CASRAGGNEQFF TGCGCCAGCAGGGCAGGGGGCAATGAGCAGTTCTTC
. TRBJ1-1 TRBV27 . CASSLWDKNTEAFF TGTGCCAGCAGTTTATGGGACAAGAACACTGAAGCTTTCTTT
few TRBJ2-7 TRBV29-1 TRBD1 CSVVSKGQGGNYEQYF TGCAGCGTTGTTTCAAAGGGACAGGGAGGGAACTACGAGCAGTACTTC
. TRBJ1-1 TRBV11-2 . CASSLDLGGRDTEAFF TGTGCCAGCAGCTTAGATCTAGGTGGACGGGACACTGAAGCTTTCTTT
. TRBJ2-1 TRBV5-1 . CASSSYGNNEQFF TGCGCCAGCAGCTCCTATGGTAACAATGAGCAGTTCTTC
once TRBJ2-1 TRBV27 . CASSLLPSARDEQFF TGTGCCAGCAGTTTATTGCCTAGCGCCCGCGATGAGCAGTTCTTC
. TRBJ2-3 TRBV7-9 . CASTSSTDTQYF TGTGCCAGCACCTCGAGCACAGATACGCAGTATTTT
. TRBJ1-4 TRBV27 . CASSFSSTNEKLFF TGTGCCAGCAGTTTCTCCAGCACTAATGAAAAACTGTTTTTT
few TRBJ2-2 TRBV10-3 . CAISANYNTGELFF TGTGCCATCAGTGCGAACTACAACACCGGGGAGCTGTTTTTT
few TRBJ1-1 TRBV7-9 . CASSSSYTEAFF TGTGCCAGCAGCTCCTCGTACACTGAAGCTTTCTTT
. TRBJ2-1 TRBV2 TRBD2 CASSDPLAGGPREQFF TGTGCCAGCAGTGATCCCCTGGCGGGAGGGCCGAGGGAGCAGTTCTTC
. TRBJ2-7 TRBV30 . CAWQDSSYEQYF TGTGCCTGGCAGGACAGCTCCTACGAGCAGTACTTC
. TRBJ2-7 TRBV4-1 TRBD1 CASSHRDRAYEQYF TGCGCCAGCAGCCACCGGGACAGAGCCTACGAGCAGTACTTC
few TRBJ2-3 TRBV6-4 . CASSRTVEATDTQYF TGTGCCAGCAGTCGGACAGTGGAGGCCACAGATACGCAGTATTTT
. TRBJ2-7 TRBV6-1 . CAALFRGSYEQYF TGTGCCGCCCTATTCCGCGGCTCCTACGAGCAGTACTTC
once TRBJ2-3 TRBV15 TRBD1 CATSRGFRTGEDTDTQYF TGTGCCACCAGCAGAGGTTTCCGGACAGGGGAAGACACAGATACGCAGTATTTT
. TRBJ2-1 TRBV6-6 . CASSEGVGQFF TGTGCCAGCTCGGAGGGCGTTGGGCAGTTCTTC
few TRBJ2-1 TRBV7-2 . CASSLEERNNEQFF TGTGCCAGCAGCTTAGAGGAGCGGAACAATGAGCAGTTCTTC
few TRBJ1-1 TRBV29-1 TRBD1 CSARAGTGAEAFF TGCAGCGCCAGAGCCGGGACAGGAGCTGAAGCTTTCTTT
few TRBJ2-1 TRBV29-1 . CSVEGDEQFF TGCAGCGTTGAAGGGGATGAGCAGTTCTTC
. TRBJ2-4 TRBV10-1 . CASSEGDSNIQYF TGCGCCAGCAGTGAGGGCGATTCGAACATTCAGTACTTC
few TRBJ2-7 TRBV15 . CATSRDGDTGQLYEQYF TGTGCCACCAGCAGAGATGGGGATACAGGACAGCTATACGAGCAGTACTTC
few TRBJ1-1 TRBV29-1 . CSVQTGAVEAFF TGCAGCGTTCAGACAGGAGCAGTTGAAGCTTTCTTT
. TRBJ2-7 TRBV13 TRBD2 CASSSGLADYEQYF TGTGCCAGCAGCTCGGGACTAGCGGACTACGAGCAGTACTTC
. TRBJ2-1 TRBV7-9 TRBD2 CASSLGYRSGRASGEQFF TGTGCCAGCAGCTTAGGATATCGTAGCGGGAGGGCCTCCGGGGAGCAGTTCTTC
. TRBJ2-1 TRBV7-9 TRBD2 CASSTGLAGVNEQFF TGTGCCAGCAGCACGGGACTAGCGGGAGTAAATGAGCAGTTCTTC
. TRBJ2-1 TRBV25-1 . CASSEYGGTGGEQFF TGTGCCAGCAGTGAATATGGCGGGACCGGAGGTGAGCAGTTCTTC
. TRBJ1-1 TRBV28 . CASSFGAGGTEAFF .
. TRBJ1-1 TRBV2 . CASSETSDGNTEAFF TGTGCCAGCAGCGAAACCTCGGACGGAAACACTGAAGCTTTCTTT
. TRBJ2-7 TRBV29-1 . CSVEDRERLGSYEQYF TGCAGCGTTGAAGATCGGGAAAGGTTAGGTTCCTACGAGCAGTACTTC
. TRBJ2-2 TRBV5-1 . CASTDSTGELFF TGCGCCAGCACTGACAGCACCGGGGAGCTGTTTTTT
. TRBJ2-1 TRBV7-9 TRBD2 CASSSSAGTSFYYEQFF TGTGCCAGCAGTTCAAGTGCTGGGACTAGCTTTTACTATGAGCAGTTCTTC
. TRBJ1-2 TRBV7-9 . CASSLGTGKNYGYTF TGTGCCAGCAGCTTGGGCACAGGGAAGAACTATGGCTACACCTTC
. TRBJ1-1 TRBV28 . CASSYGGDTEAFF TGTGCCAGCAGTTACGGTGGAGACACTGAAGCTTTCTTT
few TRBJ1-5 TRBV2 . CASSVGGSQPQHF TGTGCCAGCAGTGTTGGAGGGTCTCAGCCCCAGCATTTT
. TRBJ2-1 TRBV28 . CASNLRRGRRNEQFF TGTGCCAGCAACCTTAGACGCGGCCGTCGGAATGAGCAGTTCTTC
once TRBJ2-5 TRBV5-6 . CASSFPTEYQETQYF TGTGCCAGCAGCTTCCCGACAGAGTACCAAGAGACCCAGTACTTC
. TRBJ2-1 TRBV2 . CASRLDSRPYNEQFF TGTGCCAGCAGGCTAGATTCCCGCCCCTACAATGAGCAGTTCTTC
. TRBJ2-1 TRBV28 TRBD2 CASSSRTRGVNEQFF TGTGCCAGCAGTTCCCGGACTAGAGGAGTGAATGAGCAGTTCTTC
few TRBJ2-2 TRBV13 . CASSHGRETNTGELFF TGTGCCAGCAGCCACGGACGGGAAACGAACACCGGGGAGCTGTTTTTT
. TRBJ2-7 TRBV7-2 . CASSLAGAGYEQYF TGTGCCAGCAGCTTAGCTGGGGCTGGATACGAGCAGTACTTC
. TRBJ1-1 TRBV5-4 . CASSSGPIMNTEAFF TGTGCCAGCAGCTCAGGTCCCATTATGAACACTGAAGCTTTCTTT
few TRBJ2-7 TRBV29-1 TRBD1 CSVVGLDRAYEQYF TGCAGCGTTGTCGGGCTGGACAGGGCATACGAGCAGTACTTC
. TRBJ2-3 TRBV28 TRBD2 CASSLSGDTDTQYF TGTGCCAGCAGTCTAAGCGGGGACACAGATACGCAGTATTTT
. TRBJ2-3 TRBV27 TRBD1 CASSSSGTGGTDTQYF TGTGCCAGCAGTTCCTCCGGGACAGGAGGCACAGATACGCAGTATTTT
. TRBJ1-2 TRBV27 TRBD1 CASRSQTRQGLLYGYTF TGTGCCAGCAGATCCCAGACGAGACAGGGCCTCCTCTATGGCTACACCTTC
. TRBJ2-1 TRBV27 . CASSPDWNEQFF TGTGCCAGCAGCCCCGACTGGAATGAGCAGTTCTTC
few TRBJ2-7 TRBV7-6 . CASSLGLGYEQYF TGTGCCAGCAGCTTAGGACTGGGATACGAGCAGTACTTC
. TRBJ1-2 TRBV5-6 . CASSWWAADYGYTF TGTGCCAGCAGTTGGTGGGCAGCCGATTATGGCTACACCTTC
few TRBJ2-2 TRBV7-2 . CASSVPSSTGELFF TGTGCCAGCTCGGTCCCTTCGAGCACCGGGGAGCTGTTTTTT